The 9 T cell receptor beta chains reported below all come from one sample, sequenced in a study of identical twins. Using its own MiXCR run on the 5' RACE reads, TCRdb lists one record per CDR3 protein. The sample lists about 920,000 distinct CDR3 sequences; 9% to 15% were seen once. This same sample was also taken into another study, of yellow fever vaccine responses in identical twins.

Material for sequencing was PBMCs. These receptors were taken from a woman aged 18-29 years in good health.

There are a few counts of this clonotype. The rearrangement joins TRBV5-5 to TRBJ1-2, with 7 nucleotides matching TRBD1. CDR3 length equals 15 residues. Germline-derived CDR1 and CDR2 are SGHKS and YYEKEE (reference sequence). The V gene end was trimmed by 3 bases and the J gene end by 4 bases; junction bases not matched to a gene: 9. CDR3 sequence: CASSWGDSTSYGYTF. The CDR3 DNA sequence: TGTGCCAGCAGCTGGGGGGACAGCACATCCTATGGCTACACCTTC. Supplemented by reference TRBV5-5 and TRBJ1-2, the full variable domain reads DAGVTQSPTHLIKTRGQQVTLRCSPISGHKSVSWYQQVLGQGPQFIFQYYEKEERGRGNFPDRFSARQFPNYSSELNVNALLLGDSALYLCASSWGDSTSYGYTFGSGTRLTVV.

This clonotype has at least ten counts. The chain has TRBV10-3 and TRBJ2-5; the D is unclear. This CDR3 spans 11 amino acids. V lost 4 bases, J lost 1 base, and 1 base lay in between. Germline CDR1 is ENHRY and CDR2 is SYGVKD. The CDR3 region has the DNA TGTGCCATCAGTGTCCAAGAGACCCAGTACTTC. This gives the protein CAISVQETQYF.

The rearrangement uses TRBV28 and TRBJ2-3; a possible D gene is TRBD1 (6 bases). Germline CDR1 is MDHEN and CDR2 is SYDVKM. Trimming shortened V by 3 bases and J by 3 bases, and 13 bases separated the two germline ends. This CDR3 comprises 15 residues. CDR3 sequence reads: CASSLRAGATDTQYF. The CDR3 nucleotides are TGTGCCAGCAGTTTGCGCGCAGGGGCGACAGATACGCAGTATTTT.

The chain recombines TRBV20-1 with TRBJ2-1, with no clear D. The V gene lost 6 bases and the J gene lost 0 bases, with 15 bases spanning the gap. In germline, CDR1 is DFQATT, CDR2 SNEGSKA (reference sequence). The CDR3 runs 15 residues. DNA of the CDR3: TGCAGTGCCCCGCGGCGACTGAACTCCTACAATGAGCAGTTCTTC. Translating it yields CSAPRRLNSYNEQFF.

This clonotype occurred a few times. The rearrangement joins TRBV10-2 to TRBJ2-2; D assignment may be TRBD1 or TRBD2 (7 bases each). The germline V gene has CDR1 WSHSY and CDR2 SAAADI. With 6 bases removed from V and 5 bases from J, the gap between germline ends came to 16 bases. The CDR3 spans 15 residues. CDR3 loop: CASSPQGGGTGELFF. The CDR3 coding sequence is TGCGCCAGCAGCCCGCAGGGGGGGGGTACCGGGGAGCTGTTTTTT.

The gene calls are TRBV3-1 and TRBJ1-1, with D uncertain. The germline V and J ends were trimmed by 3 bases and 3 bases, with 11 bases remaining between them. Germline V gene sequence: CDR1 LGHDT, CDR2 YNNKEL (reference sequence). This CDR3 contains 14 residues. The CDR3 sequence is CASSHLTRDTEAFF. CDR3 DNA sequence: TGTGCCAGCAGCCACCTAACGAGAGACACTGAAGCTTTCTTT.

This clonotype was picked up a small number of times. V gene TRBV29-1 combines with J gene TRBJ2-1; 7 nucleotides align to TRBD2. Germline V gene data show CDR1 as SQVTM and CDR2 as ANQGSEA. Trimming took 7 bases from V and 9 from J; bases not matched to a gene: 9. The CDR3 covers 12 residues. The CDR3 DNA sequence: TGCAGCGCCACGACTAGCCTGGCTGAGCAGTTCTTC. The encoded protein is CSATTSLAEQFF.

This clonotype was seen repeatedly, ten times or more. The chain uses TRBV4-2 and TRBJ1-4; TRBD1 matches at 9 bases. With 1 base clipped from V and 4 bases from J, the junction kept 13 bases outside the gene matches. The CDR3 loop spans 19 amino acids. From germline, CDR1 is LGHNA and CDR2 YNFKEQ. CDR3 DNA sequence: TGTGCCAGCAGCCAAGTCGACCTATACGCGGACAGGGGTAATGAAAAACTGTTTTTT. This sequence encodes CASSQVDLYADRGNEKLFF.

The chain has TRBV29-1 and TRBJ2-7; 11 positions match TRBD1. Germline CDR1 SQVTM, CDR2 ANQGSEA. J lost 6 bases, V lost 6 bases, and 13 bases had no gene match. This CDR3 comprises 15 residues. The CDR3: CSVDPGTGGWAEQYF. In nucleotides, the CDR3 is TGCAGCGTCGACCCCGGGACAGGGGGTTGGGCCGAGCAGTACTTC.